Only a few counts were recorded for the clone carrying this T cell receptor (delta chain). The sample belongs to a study of gamma-delta T cells after stem cell transplantation. TCRdb redid the clone calls on the RT-PCR reads with CATT. The sample carries around 2,500 delta-chain clones, approximately 45% recorded once. The material sequenced was gamma-delta T cells. The sequence derives from a human donor. It is not recorded whose cells these are; they may come from a transplant donor.

The CDR3 here is CACDTVGIPSLDKLIF. The CDR3 coding sequence is TGTGCCTGTGACACCGTTGGGATACCATCCCTCGATAAACTCATCTTT. This chain links TRDV2 with TRDJ1; TRDD3 matches 7 bases. The CDR3 runs to 16 residues. Germline-derived CDR1 and CDR2 are GEAIGNYY and EKD. Trimming cost V 0 bases and J 4 bases; bases outside gene matches: 10.